One sample yielded the 32 T cell receptor beta chains listed below, sequenced in a study of identical twins. Via MiXCR, TCRdb re-called the 5' RACE reads, giving one row per CDR3 protein. There are about 1.7 million distinct CDR3 sequences in the sample; about 30% occur only once, and about 0.3% lies in the top ten. Sample: cord blood. The receptors were sampled from a newborn girl in good health.

The J gene is TRBJ2-7, the V gene TRBV7-2; D gene ambiguous. V was shortened by 3 bases and J by 2 bases, with 14 bases between the two germline ends. This CDR3 has 15 amino acids. Germline lookup yields CDR1 SGHTA and CDR2 FQGNSA. In DNA form, the CDR3 reads TGTGCCAGCAGCTTGGTGTCGGGCTATCCCTACGAGCAGTACTTC. It specifies CASSLVSGYPYEQYF.

The chain uses TRBV20-1 and TRBJ2-1; 12 bases align to TRBD2. There are 17 residues in the CDR3. Per germline, CDR1 DFQATT and CDR2 SNEGSKA (reference sequence). Unmatched junction bases numbered 10, after V lost 3 bases and J lost 4 bases. The chain's CDR3 is CSARTSGSYTRYNEQFF. CDR3 in DNA: TGCAGTGCTAGGACTAGCGGGAGCTACACCAGGTACAATGAGCAGTTCTTC.

This clonotype was seen a handful of times. The CDR3 DNA reads TGCAGTGCCCCGCGAGGGGGCGTAGACATTCAGTACTTC. Its translation: CSAPRGGVDIQYF. This chain joins TRBV20-1 and TRBJ2-4, with 7 nucleotides matching TRBD1. Germline loops: CDR1 DFQATT, CDR2 SNEGSKA (reference sequence). The CDR3 length is 13 residues. V lost 6 bases and J lost 8; bases outside the gene matches: 10.

This clonotype has only a few counts. The chain is built from TRBV4-2 and TRBJ2-7, with 8 bases lining up with TRBD1. CDR3 size: 15 residues. V trimming: 1 base; J trimming: 1 base; junction bases outside the gene matches: 3. Germline V gene lookup returns CDR1 LGHNA and CDR2 YNFKEQ. The CDR3 nucleotides are TGTGCCAGCAGCCAAGGGACAGGGCCGTCCTACGAGCAGTACTTC. This sequence encodes CASSQGTGPSYEQYF.

This chain joins TRBV3-1 and TRBJ2-2; the D gene is possibly TRBD1 (5 bases). V was shortened by 2 bases and J by 6 bases, with 16 bases between the two germline ends. The CDR3 loop spans 16 amino acids. CDR1 LGHDT and CDR2 YNNKEL come from the germline V gene (reference sequence). The CDR3 DNA reads TGTGCCAGCAGCCAACCGACTTGGGTAGGGGCCGGGGAGCTGTTTTTT. Its protein is CASSQPTWVGAGELFF.

This clonotype has only one observation. The chain carries TRBV11-2 and TRBJ1-1; no clear D gene. The CDR3 has 14 residues. Per germline, CDR1 SGHAT and CDR2 FQNNGV. Trimming took off 1 base at V and 3 bases at J, with 9 bases between the two ends. The DNA of the CDR3 is TGTGCCAGCAGCTTAGTAGCCCGGGACACTGAAGCTTTCTTT. Translating gives CASSLVARDTEAFF.

This clonotype was observed at least ten times. This chain uses TRBV4-2 with TRBJ2-7; weak D call: TRBD1 (5 bases). Per the germline V gene, CDR1 is LGHNA and CDR2 is YNFKEQ. The CDR3 spans 13 residues. V was pared by 2 bases and J by 2 bases, with 7 bases between. The CDR3 DNA reads TGTGCCAGCAGCCAATTGGACACCTACGAGCAGTACTTC. Translated, it gives CASSQLDTYEQYF.

This clonotype was detected only a few times. The gene calls are TRBV6-5 and TRBJ2-1, with TRBD2 matching over 13 bases. The CDR3 spans 18 residues. Germline CDR1 reads MNHEY; CDR2 reads SVGAGI. Losses at the gene ends were 0 bases for V and 5 bases for J; bases not matched to a gene: 7. This CDR3 reads CASSYSRTSGSRHNEQFF. The CDR3 DNA sequence: TGTGCCAGCAGTTACTCGAGGACTAGCGGGAGTCGCCACAATGAGCAGTTCTTC.

The chain carries TRBV12-3 or TRBV12-4 and TRBJ2-3; 13 bases are shared with TRBD2. The CDR3 has 17 amino acids. V trimming: 5 bases; J trimming: 13 bases; junction bases outside the gene matches: 18. The CDR3 protein is CASSPPRTSGRADMEYF. In nucleotides, the CDR3 is TGTGCCAGCAGTCCCCCTAGGACTAGCGGGAGAGCAGATATGGAGTATTTT.

This clonotype was found many times. The chain joins TRBV20-1 to TRBJ2-1; D not certain. CDR3 length equals 14 residues. Trimming left V 6 bases short and J 1 base short, with 13 bases between. Germline-derived CDR1 and CDR2 are DFQATT and SNEGSKA (reference sequence). This chain's CDR3 is CSAAGWGSYNEQFF. For the CDR3, the DNA is TGCAGTGCGGCTGGTTGGGGATCCTACAATGAGCAGTTCTTC.

The rearrangement links TRBV7-6 to TRBJ1-1; 8 bases are shared with TRBD1. The V gene's germline CDR1 is SGHVS and CDR2 FNYEAQ. With V trimmed by 5 bases and J by 6 bases, 8 bases remained unmatched. The CDR3 loop spans 14 amino acids. CDR3 sequence: CASSGFRGRAEAFF. The CDR3 bases are TGTGCCAGCAGCGGCTTCAGGGGGCGGGCTGAAGCTTTCTTT.

The rearrangement links TRBV5-5 to TRBJ1-6; D remains unclear. The V gene's germline CDR1 is SGHKS and CDR2 YYEKEE (reference sequence). This CDR3 comprises 15 residues. V dropped 0 bases and J dropped 9 bases, with 13 bases sitting between them. CDR3 residues: CASSLDDPQFSPLHF. In DNA, the CDR3 is TGTGCCAGCAGCTTGGACGACCCTCAATTTTCACCCCTCCACTTT.

The chain carries TRBV14 and TRBJ2-4; D unresolved. The DNA end favors TRBJ2-7, so the J call may be wrong. Germline V CDR1 and CDR2: SGHDN, FVKESK. The CDR3 runs 13 residues. The CDR3 DNA is TGTGCCAGCAGCCAAGCCCCGCAGACCGAGCAGTACTTC. It is translated as CASSQAPQTEQYF.

This chain uses TRBV5-1 with TRBJ2-3, with 14 bases fitting TRBD2. V shed 4 bases, J shed 3 bases, and the junction held 10 bases outside the gene matches. The CDR3 has 18 amino acids. Germline lookup yields CDR1 SGHRS and CDR2 YFSETQ. The CDR3 spells CASSLGTSGRWGTDTQYF. In nucleotides, the CDR3 is TGCGCCAGCAGCCTTGGGACTAGCGGGAGATGGGGTACAGATACGCAGTATTTT.

This clonotype was counted between two and nine times. For the CDR3, the DNA is TGCGCCAGCAGCTTGAATTTGGGACAGGGAGGGGAAAAACTGTTTTTT. Amino acids: CASSLNLGQGGEKLFF. This chain links TRBV5-1 with TRBJ1-4; 9 nucleotides align to TRBD1. J gave up 8 bases and V 1 base, and 9 bases lay outside the gene matches. Germline V gene data show CDR1 as SGHRS and CDR2 as YFSETQ. The CDR3 sequence is 16 residues long.

The CDR3 DNA sequence: TGTGCCAGCAGCCCCCGTCTAGCGGGCCTTCTATACGAGCAGTACTTC. Its protein is CASSPRLAGLLYEQYF. The genes are TRBV9 and TRBJ2-7, with 8 bases aligning to TRBD2. The CDR3 is 16 residues long. With V trimmed by 4 bases and J by 4 bases, 13 bases remained unmatched. CDR1 is SGDLS, CDR2 YYNGEE, per germline.

This chain links TRBV30 with TRBJ2-1; 8 bases map to TRBD1. This CDR3 has 11 amino acids. V shed 7 bases, J shed 7 bases, and the junction held 3 bases outside the gene matches. Germline CDR1 is GTSNPN and CDR2 is SVGIG (reference sequence). The chain's CDR3 is CALYRGNEQFF. CDR3 bases: TGTGCCTTGTACAGGGGGAATGAGCAGTTCTTC.

The V call is TRBV7-2, the J call TRBJ1-2, with D hard to call. Trimming removed 5 bases at V and 4 bases at J, with 11 bases between. Germline V gene lookup returns CDR1 SGHTA and CDR2 FQGNSA. The CDR3 runs 13 residues. The CDR3 bases are TGTGCCAGCAGCGGACTAGTCCTCTATGGCTACACCTTC. Translating gives CASSGLVLYGYTF.

This chain connects TRBV12-3 or TRBV12-4 to TRBJ2-7; 11 positions agree with TRBD2. V shed 3 bases and J 0 bases; nucleotides not matched to a gene: 4. This CDR3 is built from 16 residues. CDR3 nucleotide sequence: TGTGCCAGCAGTTTCGGGACTAGCGGTCACTCCTACGAGCAGTACTTC. Translation gives CASSFGTSGHSYEQYF.

The chain uses TRBV12-5 and TRBJ2-7; 9 positions agree with TRBD1. V was pared by 3 bases and J by 8 bases, with 5 bases of the junction left unmatched. The CDR3 is made up of 13 amino acids. CDR1 is LGHNT and CDR2 is FRNRAP in the germline V gene. The DNA for the CDR3 is TGTGCTAGTGGTTTCTCCGGACAGGGGAAGCAGTACTTC. Translated, it gives CASGFSGQGKQYF.

CDR3 bases: TGCAGTGCTAAACGGTCTAATGAAAAACTGTTTTTT. Translating gives CSAKRSNEKLFF. The chain links TRBV20-1 to TRBJ1-4, with no clear D. Trimming took 4 bases from V and 3 from J, leaving 6 bases between them. This CDR3 spans 12 amino acids. The V gene's germline CDR1 is DFQATT and CDR2 SNEGSKA (reference sequence).

The chain employs TRBV2 and TRBJ1-5, with D uncertain. CDR1 is SNHLY and CDR2 is FYNNEI in the germline V gene. Trimming shortened V by 6 bases and J by 0 bases, and 21 bases separated the two germline ends. The CDR3 is made up of 18 amino acids. CDR3 DNA: TGTGCCAGCAGCTCCCGGACGACGGTTACTTATAGCAATCAGCCCCAGCATTTT. Its translation: CASSSRTTVTYSNQPQHF. Filled out from reference TRBV2 and TRBJ1-5, the complete variable domain reads EPEVTQTPSHQVTQMGQEVILRCVPISNHLYFYWYRQILGQKVEFLVSFYNNEISEKSEIFDDQFSVERPDGSNFTLKIRSTKLEDSAMYFCASSSRTTVTYSNQPQHFGDGTRLSIL.

On this clonotype itself: At one of its ends the junction is not consistent with the germline gene, which may arise from a read error. The gene calls are TRBV12-3 or TRBV12-4 and TRBJ2-3; the D is unclear. The CDR3 is 13 residues long. The CDR3 region is CTSSFGGADTQYF. The DNA for the CDR3 is TGTACCAGCAGTTTCGGTGGTGCAGATACGCAGTATTTT.

The gene calls are TRBV4-1 and TRBJ2-2; a weak D match, TRBD1 (5 bases). The CDR3 covers 17 residues. V was pared by 1 base and J by 4 bases, with 16 bases between. Germline values: CDR1 MGHRA, CDR2 YSYEKL. The CDR3 sequence is CASSQVGVPLLTGELFF. As DNA, the CDR3 is TGCGCCAGCAGCCAAGTAGGGGTTCCCCTTCTCACCGGGGAGCTGTTTTTT.

This chain uses TRBV21-1 with TRBJ1-5; the D call TRBD1 from the table was never checked on the DNA. TRBV21-1 is recorded as a pseudogene. The length of the CDR3 is 20 residues. For the CDR3, the DNA is TGTGCCAGCAGCAACCCCCGGGACAGGGTAAACAAAAAAACAAATCAGCCCCAGCATTTT. Its translation is CASSNPRDRVNKKTNQPQHF.

This clonotype occurred a few times. A read error may produce the germline difference seen at one junction end. The chain has TRBV2 and TRBJ1-6; D unclear. Per the germline V gene, CDR1 is SNHLY and CDR2 is FYNNEI. This CDR3 comprises 13 residues. The CDR3 DNA reads TGTGCCAGCACTAGGTCCTATAACTCACCCCTCCACTTT. As protein: CASTRSYNSPLHF.

The table lists this clonotype with a few counts. The J gene is TRBJ2-7, the V gene TRBV18; either TRBD1 or TRBD2 may fit D (6 bases each). Looked up from germline, CDR1 is KGHSH and CDR2 is LQKENI. Trimming shortened V by 0 bases and J by 5 bases, and 11 bases separated the two germline ends. This CDR3 comprises 14 residues. The CDR3 nucleotides are TGTGCCAGCTCACCACCGGGGGGCCGGGACGAGCAGTACTTC. It is translated as CASSPPGGRDEQYF.

V and J are TRBV29-1 and TRBJ1-1; a possible D gene is TRBD1 (6 bases). The CDR3 length is 13 residues. The V and J ends lost 6 bases and 5 bases respectively, with 16 bases between them. Germline values: CDR1 SQVTM, CDR2 ANQGSEA. The CDR3 is CSVETGQGTEAFF. The CDR3 DNA reads TGCAGCGTCGAAACAGGGCAGGGAACTGAAGCTTTCTTT. The variable domain in full, with the rest retrieved from reference TRBV29-1 and TRBJ1-1, is SAVISQKPSRDICQRGTSLTIQCQVDSQVTMMFWYRQQPGQSLTLIATANQGSEATYESGFVIDKFPISRPNLTFSTLTVSNMSPEDSSIYLCSVETGQGTEAFFGQGTRLTVV.

The genes are TRBV3-1 and TRBJ2-3; D may be TRBD2 (6 bases). Trimming cost V 6 bases and J 0 bases, with 16 bases left between them. CDR3 length equals 16 residues. Germline V CDR1 and CDR2: LGHDT, YNNKEL (reference sequence). CDR3: CASRHSGTFSTDTQYF. The CDR3 region has the DNA TGTGCCAGCAGGCACTCCGGGACTTTCAGCACAGATACGCAGTATTTT.

J is TRBJ1-1 and V is TRBV19; 7 nucleotides agree with TRBD1. The V and J ends lost 5 bases and 0 bases, in that order; junction bases with no gene match: 6. Germline V gene lookup returns CDR1 LNHDA and CDR2 SQIVND (reference sequence). The CDR3 consists of 15 residues. The CDR3 reads CASSQGERMNTEAFF. CDR3 DNA: TGTGCCAGTAGTCAGGGGGAAAGGATGAACACTGAAGCTTTCTTT.

The chain recombines TRBV10-3 with TRBJ1-1, with unresolved D. The CDR3 contains 13 residues. V shed 3 bases and J shed 0 bases, with 5 bases lying between them. Looked up from germline, CDR1 is ENHRY and CDR2 is SYGVKD. The CDR3 DNA is TGTGCCATCAGTGACTGGATGAACACTGAAGCTTTCTTT. Encoded protein: CAISDWMNTEAFF.

This clonotype was recorded many times. The chain has TRBV12-3 or TRBV12-4 and TRBJ1-2; D perhaps matches TRBD1 (5 bases). V dropped 6 bases and J dropped 4 bases, with 12 bases sitting between them. CDR3 length: 13 residues. The CDR3 DNA reads as TGTGCCAGCAGCTCAGGGTTTAGCTATGGCTACACCTTC. Its protein product is CASSSGFSYGYTF.